This TCR beta chain was identified during a study of shared clonotypes between healthy human individuals. The donors were adults (healthy and HIV-negative) with no recent acute infections or vaccinations. The assay was immunoSEQ multiplex PCR, and TCRdb's table has in-frame clones only and misses some. The sample shows about 510,000 clones, over 60% of them seen only once. As to this clone: Its antigen is still unknown.

Study results and caveats: The low donor count limited represented genetic and exposure-history diversity. The authors expected sequencing depth to affect clonotype sharing among donors.

Sequencing was carried out using PBMCs. The sequence was collected from a woman between 40 and 55 years old in good health. Some clones in this sample may be carry-over from other donors' samples.

The CDR3 protein is CASSTSVRAETQYF. As DNA, the CDR3 is TGTGCCAGCAGCACTTCCGTCAGGGCGGAGACCCAGTACTTC. This sequence joins TRBV7-3 and TRBJ2-5; perhaps TRBD1 as D (5 bases). This CDR3 is built from 14 residues. Per germline, CDR1 SGHTA and CDR2 FQGTGA. V was shortened by 5 bases and J by 5 bases, with 15 bases between the two germline ends.